The 18 T cell receptor beta chains below were found in one sample sequenced in a study of blood T cells in healthy people across ages. Primed by a sample-barcoded 5' primer and a J-beta primer mix, a second PCR proceeded for 7 to 11 cycles. TCRdb redid the calling of the 5' RACE reads with MiXCR, one entry per CDR3 protein. The top ten clones hold around 11% of a sample with about 1.6 million distinct CDR3 sequences, almost 35% of them seen once. Input material: blood. The receptors stem from a woman aged 25 to 45 in good health.

The chain links TRBV2 to TRBJ2-7; D possibly matches TRBD1 or TRBD2 (5 bases each). In germline, CDR1 is SNHLY, CDR2 FYNNEI. Trimming stripped 6 bases from V and 0 bases from J, with 15 bases between. The CDR3 extends over 15 amino acids. The DNA for the CDR3 is TGTGCCAGCAGAATGGGGACGATGTTCTCCTACGAGCAGTACTTC. It is translated as CASRMGTMFSYEQYF.

This sequence joins TRBV7-3 and TRBJ1-1, with D perhaps TRBD1 (5 bases). Between the trimmed V and J ends, which lost 3 bases and 4 bases, there was a span of 18 bases. Germline values: CDR1 SGHTA, CDR2 FQGTGA. The length of the CDR3 is 16 residues. DNA of the CDR3: TGTGCCAGCAGCTTTAAACCTGATCGACAGCCCACTGAAGCTTTCTTT. Translating gives CASSFKPDRQPTEAFF.

The J gene is TRBJ2-7, the V gene TRBV4-1; no reliable D call. The V gene lost 4 bases and the J gene lost 2 bases, with 12 bases spanning the gap. The CDR3 is 14 residues long. CDR1 MGHRA and CDR2 YSYEKL come from the germline V gene. The CDR3 DNA follows: TGCGCCAGCAGCCTCTCGACGGATCCCTACGAGCAGTACTTC. The encoded protein is CASSLSTDPYEQYF.

This clonotype was found a few times. This chain uses TRBV20-1 with TRBJ2-7; D may be TRBD2 (5 bases). Trimming pared 1 base from V and 11 bases from J, leaving 18 bases between. Germline V gene data show CDR1 as DFQATT and CDR2 as SNEGSKA (reference sequence). The CDR3 is 13 amino acids. CDR3 protein: CSARAPDGPGKYF. CDR3 nucleotides: TGCAGTGCTAGAGCGCCAGACGGTCCGGGGAAGTACTTC.

The chain has TRBV24-1 and TRBJ2-3, with a possible D match to TRBD2 (6 bases). The germline V gene has CDR1 KGHDR and CDR2 SFDVKD. CDR3 length equals 16 residues. The V end was cut by 4 bases, the J end by 0 bases, with 13 bases between. The CDR3 DNA is TGTGCCACCAGTGACCCTGGGACTCCTAGCACAGATACGCAGTATTTT. This sequence encodes CATSDPGTPSTDTQYF.

In the case of this clonotype: Likely a read error: the CDR3 ends without its conserved phenylalanine or tryptophan. The chain recombines TRBV12-3 or TRBV12-4 with TRBJ2-3; D uncertain. Trimming left V 1 base short and J 5 bases short, with 7 bases between. The CDR3 is 13 amino acids. The CDR3 nucleotides are TGTGCCAGCAGTTTAGTTGTTGGAGATACGCAGTATTGT. This sequence encodes CASSLVVGDTQYC.

The sample holds many counts of this clonotype. The gene calls are TRBV29-1 and TRBJ2-1; D not certain. The CDR3 is 12 amino acids. Germline loops: CDR1 SQVTM, CDR2 ANQGSEA. The V end was cut by 6 bases, the J end by 2 bases, with 8 bases between. The CDR3 nucleotides read TGCAGCGTCCCAGGTACCTACAATGAGCAGTTCTTC. Translated: CSVPGTYNEQFF.

This clonotype has a handful of counts. The chain couples TRBV6-4 to TRBJ2-7, with D maybe TRBD1 (5 bases). This CDR3 spans 13 amino acids. CDR1 is MRHNA and CDR2 is SNTAGT in the germline V gene. With 11 bases removed from V and 0 bases from J, the gap between germline ends came to 14 bases. The CDR3 DNA reads TGTGCCCCCAGGGATTTAAGCTCCTACGAGCAGTACTTC. This gives the protein CAPRDLSSYEQYF.

The table lists this clonotype with a few counts. The CDR3 sequence is CASSLGQWPHNEQFF. The CDR3 coding sequence is TGTGCCAGCAGCTTGGGACAGTGGCCTCACAATGAGCAGTTCTTC. This chain links TRBV7-9 with TRBJ2-1; 7 bases match TRBD1. Looked up from germline, CDR1 is SEHNR and CDR2 is FQNEAQ (reference sequence). This CDR3 contains 15 residues. The V gene end was trimmed by 3 bases and the J gene end by 5 bases; junction bases not matched to a gene: 7.

The chain carries TRBV13 and TRBJ1-2; D is undetermined. Germline V gives CDR1 PRHDT, CDR2 FYEKMQ (reference sequence). Trimming took off 11 bases at V and 3 bases at J, with 13 bases between the two ends. CDR3 length: 12 amino acids. The CDR3 DNA reads TGTGCCGGCTCCACGGGAGACTATGGCTACACCTTC. It codes for CAGSTGDYGYTF.

This clonotype was seen repeatedly, ten times or more. This chain connects TRBV7-9 to TRBJ2-1; D is possibly TRBD1 or TRBD2 (6 bases each). The CDR3 spans 16 residues. Germline-derived CDR1 and CDR2 are SEHNR and FQNEAQ (reference sequence). Trimming stripped 5 bases from V and 7 bases from J, with 21 bases between. Written as DNA, the CDR3 is TGTGCCAGCAGCCCCCGTCTGGGGGGCGGAATGAATGAGCAGTTCTTC. It encodes CASSPRLGGGMNEQFF.

This clonotype has only a few counts. The chain couples TRBV4-2 to TRBJ2-4, with D unclear. V was trimmed by 1 base and J by 0 bases, leaving 10 bases between them. Germline CDR1 LGHNA, CDR2 YNFKEQ. The CDR3 totals 16 residues. For the CDR3, the DNA is TGTGCCAGCAGCCAAGTAGGCGGCAAAGCCAAAAACATTCAGTACTTC. Encoded protein: CASSQVGGKAKNIQYF.

This clonotype was recorded at least ten times. The gene calls are TRBV12-3 or TRBV12-4 and TRBJ2-7, with TRBD1 as a possible D gene (6 bases). Trimming removed 7 bases at V and 0 bases at J, with 10 bases between. CDR3 length: 13 residues. The CDR3 loop reads CASKAGDSYEQYF. The CDR3 bases are TGTGCCAGCAAGGCAGGGGACTCCTACGAGCAGTACTTC.

The chain couples TRBV20-1 to TRBJ2-7, with no clear D. The germline V and J ends were trimmed by 1 base and 4 bases, with 11 bases remaining between them. Per the germline V gene, CDR1 is DFQATT and CDR2 is SNEGSKA (reference sequence). CDR3 length: 13 amino acids. Here the CDR3 reads CSARVGQEYEQYF. CDR3 sequence (DNA): TGCAGTGCTAGAGTGGGTCAGGAGTACGAGCAGTACTTC.

The chain is built from TRBV20-1 and TRBJ2-1; D ambiguous. The germline V and J ends were trimmed by 2 bases and 4 bases, with 9 bases remaining between them. The germline V gene has CDR1 DFQATT and CDR2 SNEGSKA (reference sequence). The CDR3 runs 13 residues. CDR3: CSARRQLYNEQFF. The CDR3, as DNA: TGCAGTGCTAGAAGGCAGTTATACAATGAGCAGTTCTTC.

This chain links TRBV30 with TRBJ2-5; TRBD2 is a possible D gene (5 bases). The DNA matches TRBJ2-7 better at its end, which makes the J call doubtful. The CDR3 is 14 amino acids. Per the germline V gene, CDR1 is GTSNPN and CDR2 is SVGIG (reference sequence). The chain's CDR3 is CAWSVLGSYSEQYF. The CDR3 DNA is TGTGCCTGGAGTGTACTGGGGAGTTATAGCGAGCAGTACTTC.

The chain uses TRBV29-1 and TRBJ1-2; D possibly corresponds to TRBD1 (5 bases). The CDR3 covers 13 residues. Germline CDR1 reads SQVTM; CDR2 reads ANQGSEA. V was clipped by 4 bases and J by 3 bases, with 12 bases between them. This chain's CDR3 is CSVGHLQDYGYTF. CDR3 bases: TGCAGCGTTGGACACCTACAGGACTATGGCTACACCTTC.

The V gene is TRBV5-1, the J gene TRBJ2-1; TRBD2 aligns across 8 bases. Germline V CDR1 and CDR2: SGHRS, YFSETQ. The CDR3 extends over 15 amino acids. Unmatched junction bases numbered 7, after V lost 3 bases and J lost 5 bases. This CDR3 reads CASSSNAGGHNEQFF. The DNA of the CDR3 is TGCGCCAGCAGCTCTAATGCGGGGGGCCACAATGAGCAGTTCTTC. The variable domain in full, with the rest retrieved from reference TRBV5-1 and TRBJ2-1, is KAGVTQTPRYLIKTRGQQVTLSCSPISGHRSVSWYQQTPGQGLQFLFEYFSETQRNKGNFPGRFSGRQFSNSRSEMNVSTLELGDSALYLCASSSNAGGHNEQFFGPGTRLTVL.